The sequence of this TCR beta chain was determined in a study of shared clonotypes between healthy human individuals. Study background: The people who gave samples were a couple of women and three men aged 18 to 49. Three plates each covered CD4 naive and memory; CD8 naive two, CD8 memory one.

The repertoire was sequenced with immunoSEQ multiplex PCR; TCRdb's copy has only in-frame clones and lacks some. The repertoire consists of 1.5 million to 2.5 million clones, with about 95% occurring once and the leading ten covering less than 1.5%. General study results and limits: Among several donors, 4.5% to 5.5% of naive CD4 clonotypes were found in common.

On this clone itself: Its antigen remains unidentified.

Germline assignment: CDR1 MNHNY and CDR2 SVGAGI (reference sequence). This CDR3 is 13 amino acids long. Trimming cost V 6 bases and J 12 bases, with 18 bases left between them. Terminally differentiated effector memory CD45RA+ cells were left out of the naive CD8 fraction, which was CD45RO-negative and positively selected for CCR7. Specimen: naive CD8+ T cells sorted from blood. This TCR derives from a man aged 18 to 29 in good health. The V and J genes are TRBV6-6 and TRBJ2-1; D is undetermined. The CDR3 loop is CASRNPPWETQFF. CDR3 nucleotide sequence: TGTGCCAGCAGAAACCCCCCCTGGGAAACGCAGTTCTTC.